This T cell receptor beta chain was retrieved from a study of CD8+CD57+ T cells in acquired aplastic anemia (dated by TCRdb to between 2018 and 2020). Background on the whole study: Extracted DNA from sorted CD4+ and CD8+ cells averaged around 3.2 ug, ranging from roughly 0.17 to 27.4 ug. Healthy donor samples averaged approximately 10 million reads for CD4+ and approximately 11 million for CD8+ cells.

TCR beta VDJ combination and CDR3 sequence profiling used genomic DNA as the template. TCR repertoire sequencing was run on an Illumina HiSeq 2000. In the source study's methods: TRBV/TRBJ rearrangement plots, CDR3 size and DJ length profiles, and Simpson's diversity index were used to assess repertoires. The most abundant DNA sequence in the deep sequencing data was defined as the immunodominant clone. CDR3 amino acid sequences were screened for sharing across subjects and were compared with published repertoires and the VDJdb database. Clones were called with MiXCR by TCRdb after fastp trimmed the public reads at Q25, and only in-frame beta chains were retained. Every entry covers one CDR3 protein and lists the most common genes and DNA from its rows. The V and J calls and clone size come from TCRdb's table, not from the authors' own analysis. This sample is represented by fewer than 200,000 distinct CDR3 sequences; 55% to 70% of them were singletons. The ten largest clones take up 45% of the sample.

Only one count was recorded for this clonotype. The specificity of this receptor is unknown. No base qualities exist here, and no much larger clone lies one base off it. A single read makes a weak case. Overall study results and their limits: CD8+ Simpson's diversity did not differ significantly between patients and healthy controls (P=0.060). Some 27 CD8+ CDR3 sequences were found in both patients and controls but appeared to be highly expressed in patients and within the immunodominant clones of the patients.

The junction shows trimming of 8 bases on V and 3 bases on J, plus 13 bases between the germline ends. Including the terminal cysteine and phenylalanine, the CDR3 comprises 12 residues. Only the CDR3 part of the read is kept: 36 bases, read in frame from the first base. In the germline V gene, CDR1 corresponds to SQVTM and CDR2 to ANQGSEA. In this study, sorted CD4+ and CD8+ T cells from the blood of healthy subjects and of severe aplastic anemia patients had their TCR repertoires deep-sequenced. Ficoll-Paque density gradient centrifugation was used to isolate peripheral blood mononuclear cells. Before DNA was extracted, CD4+ and CD8+ T cells were sorted using either FACS or magnetic beads.

This chain joins TRBV29-1 to TRBJ2-5; the D call is tentative, TRBD1 or TRBD2, as each matches 6 bases. The clonotype originates from a human donor in good health. The specimen was sorted CD4+, CD8+, or CD8+CD57+ T cells (not recorded which) from PBMCs. The nucleotides read TGCAGCTCCACGGGGGCAGAAGAGACCCAGTACTTC. Its protein product is CSSTGAEETQYF. With all but the CDR3 taken from the reference TRBV29-1 and TRBJ2-5 genes, the full variable domain is: SAVISQKPSRDICQRGTSLTIQCQVDSQVTMMFWYRQQPGQSLTLIATANQGSEATYESGFVIDKFPISRPNLTFSTLTVSNMSPEDSSIYLCSSTGAEETQYFGPGTRLLVL.